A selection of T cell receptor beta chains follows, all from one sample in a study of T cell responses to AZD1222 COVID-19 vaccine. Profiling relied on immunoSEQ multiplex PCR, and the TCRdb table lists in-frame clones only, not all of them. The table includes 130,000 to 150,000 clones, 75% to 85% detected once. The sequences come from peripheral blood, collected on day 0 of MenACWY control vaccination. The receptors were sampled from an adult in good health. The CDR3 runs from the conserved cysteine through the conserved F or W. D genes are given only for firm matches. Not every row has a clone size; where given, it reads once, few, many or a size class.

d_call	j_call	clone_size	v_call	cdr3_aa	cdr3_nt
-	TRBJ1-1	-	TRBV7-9	CASGAVNTEAFF	TGTGCCAGCGGGGCAGTGAACACTGAAGCTTTCTTT
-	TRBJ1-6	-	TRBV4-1	CASSQESRTSPNSPLHF	TGCGCCAGCAGCCAAGAGAGCCGGACAAGTCCTAATTCACCCCTCCACTTT
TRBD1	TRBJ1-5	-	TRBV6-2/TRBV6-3	CASSSTGTGGNQPQHF	TGTGCCAGCAGTTCAACCGGGACAGGGGGCAATCAGCCCCAGCATTTT
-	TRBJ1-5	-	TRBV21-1	CASAGGMFLFGNQPQHF	TGTGCCAGCGCCGGGGGGATGTTTCTATTTGGCAATCAGCCCCAGCATTTT
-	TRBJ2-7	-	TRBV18	CASSPSRRTEGRGPVLEYEQYF	TGTGCCAGCTCACCCTCCCGTAGGACAGAAGGGCGCGGGCCTGTTTTGGAGTACGAGCAGTACTTC
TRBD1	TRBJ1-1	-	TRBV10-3	CATGQGNTEAFF	TGTGCCACCGGACAGGGAAACACTGAAGCTTTCTTT
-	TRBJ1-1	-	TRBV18	CASSTDLNTEAFF	TGTGCCAGCTCAACCGACCTGAACACTGAAGCTTTCTTT
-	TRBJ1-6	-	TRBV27	CASSLGRAHSPLHF	TGTGCCAGCAGTTTGGGGCGGGCACATTCACCCCTCCACTTT
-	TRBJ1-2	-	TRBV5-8	CASSPGLRARYGYTF	TGTGCCAGCAGCCCCGGCCTCAGGGCCAGATATGGCTACACCTTC
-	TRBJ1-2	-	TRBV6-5	CATTSFDSANYGYTF	TGTGCCACCACCTCCTTTGACAGCGCTAACTATGGCTACACCTTC
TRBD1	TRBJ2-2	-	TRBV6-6	CATTTTGAKAGELFF	TGTGCCACCACAACAACAGGGGCTAAGGCCGGGGAGCTGTTTTTT
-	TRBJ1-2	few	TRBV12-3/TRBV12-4	CASSVGGNGYTF	TGTGCCAGCAGCGTGGGTGGGAATGGCTACACCTTC
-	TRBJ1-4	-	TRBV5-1	CASSLAGSTNEKLFF	TGCGCCAGCAGCCTGGCTGGGTCGACTAATGAAAAACTGTTTTTT
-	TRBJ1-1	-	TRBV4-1	CASSQDRTRNTEAFF	TGCGCCAGCAGCCAAGATCGGACACGGAACACTGAAGCTTTCTTT
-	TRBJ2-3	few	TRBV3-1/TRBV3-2	CASSQGGGYRDTQYF	TGTGCCAGCAGCCAAGGAGGAGGATATAGGGATACGCAGTATTTT
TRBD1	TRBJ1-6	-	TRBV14	CASSHDRGSYNSPLHF	TGTGCCAGCAGCCATGACAGGGGCTCCTATAATTCACCCCTCCACTTT
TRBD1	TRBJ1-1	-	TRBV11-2	CASSRRTGGLEAFF	TGTGCCAGCAGTCGACGGACAGGGGGCTTGGAAGCTTTCTTT
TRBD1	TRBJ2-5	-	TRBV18	CASSLGKTGGETQYF	TGTGCCAGCTCACTAGGAAAGACAGGGGGAGAGACCCAGTACTTC
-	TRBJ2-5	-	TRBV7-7	CASSSGGPQETQYF	TGTGCCAGCAGCTCCGGGGGGCCCCAAGAGACCCAGTACTTC
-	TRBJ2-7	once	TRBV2	CASSAGTGEQYF	TGTGCCAGCAGTGCGGGGACGGGCGAGCAGTACTTC
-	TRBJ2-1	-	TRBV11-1	CASSSWVNEQFF	TGTGCCAGCAGCTCCTGGGTCAATGAGCAGTTCTTC
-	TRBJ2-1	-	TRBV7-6	CASSSPPDSNNEQFF	TGTGCCAGCAGCTCCCCGCCGGACTCCAACAATGAGCAGTTCTTC
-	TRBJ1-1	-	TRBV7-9	CASSFRDTLNTEAFF	TGTGCCAGCAGCTTCCGGGACACCTTGAACACTGAAGCTTTCTTT
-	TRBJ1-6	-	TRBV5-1	CASSLEGSNSPLHF	TGCGCCAGCAGCTTGGAGGGCAGCAATTCACCCCTCCACTTT
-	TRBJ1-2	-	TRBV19	CASRDGYYGYTF	TGTGCCAGTAGGGACGGCTACTATGGCTACACCTTC
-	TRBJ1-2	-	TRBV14	CASSQINRGIYANYGYTF	TGTGCCAGCAGCCAAATAAACAGAGGGATTTATGCTAACTATGGCTACACCTTC
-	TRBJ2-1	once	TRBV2	CASNRQTSYNEQFF	TGTGCCAGCAACCGACAGACATCCTACAATGAGCAGTTCTTC
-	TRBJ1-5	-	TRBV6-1	CASREDMRPNQPQHF	TGTGCCAGCAGGGAAGATATGAGGCCAAATCAGCCCCAGCATTTT
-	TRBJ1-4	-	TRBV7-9	CASSLNDRRNEKLFF	TGTGCCAGCAGCTTAAACGACAGGAGGAATGAAAAACTGTTTTTT
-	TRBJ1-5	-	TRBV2	CASRKLLNQPQHF	TGTGCCAGCAGGAAATTACTCAATCAGCCCCAGCATTTT
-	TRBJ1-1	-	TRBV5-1	CASSLGQLVNTEAFF	TGCGCCAGCAGCTTGGGACAGTTAGTAAACACTGAAGCTTTCTTT